These T cell receptor beta chains were read from a single sample in a study of chemoradiotherapy in HPV16-positive cancers. Clones were sequenced by immunoSEQ multiplex PCR, and TCRdb holds only the in-frame ones, with some missing. This table holds some 30,000 clones, 86% found once. The sample here was blood, taken from a patient who underwent chemoradiotherapy. The receptors derive from a human donor with HPV-associated anogenital cancer. Both conserved end residues are part of each CDR3. Each record gives: D gene, V gene, J gene, CDR3 DNA, CDR3 protein. A D gene is named only where the DNA matches it firmly.

TRBD2	TRBV6-1	TRBJ2-3	TGTGCCAGCAGTGGATTCACTCCGGGACTAGCAACAGATACGCAGTATTTT	CASSGFTPGLATDTQYF
TRBD1	TRBV11-3	TRBJ1-4	TGTGCCAGCAGCGCCCGGGACAGGGGTCCCCTTAATGAAAAACTGTTTTTT	CASSARDRGPLNEKLFF
NA	TRBV9	TRBJ1-1	TGTGCCAGCAGCGTAGGGCTGGACGGCGCTGAAGCTTTCTTT	CASSVGLDGAEAFF
NA	TRBV7-8	TRBJ1-1	TGTGCCAGCAGCTTAGCCAATACAGTAATGAACACTGAAGCTTTCTTT	CASSLANTVMNTEAFF
NA	TRBV7-2	TRBJ1-6	TGTGCCAGCAGCTCCGAGATGGCCCTCCACTTT	CASSSEMALHF
TRBD1	TRBV7-2	TRBJ1-4	TGTGCCAGCAGCTTAGTGCCCGGGACAGGCGGCGAAAAACTGTTTTTT	CASSLVPGTGGEKLFF
NA	TRBV7-2	TRBJ1-4	TGTGCCAGCAGCTTAGAAGGCACAATTCGGGGTGAAAAACTGTTTTTT	CASSLEGTIRGEKLFF
TRBD1	TRBV6-1	TRBJ1-2	TGTGCCAGCAGGGGACGGGACAGGGGAAACTATGGCTACACCTTC	CASRGRDRGNYGYTF
NA	TRBV2	TRBJ1-2	TGTGCCAGCAGTGAGGGGGGTGGCTACACCTTC	CASSEGGGYTF
TRBD1	TRBV11-3	TRBJ2-5	TGTGCCAGCAGCCCGGGACAGGGACAGACCCAGTACTTC	CASSPGQGQTQYF
NA	TRBV6-1	TRBJ1-5	TGTGCCAGCAGTGAAGGCAGGGGAAGGCAGCCCCAGCATTTT	CASSEGRGRQPQHF